This T cell receptor beta chain was profiled in a study of shared clonotypes between healthy human individuals. The naive CD8 population came from CD45RO-negative cells selected for CCR7, without terminally differentiated effector memory CD45RA+ cells. CDR1 is ENHRY and CDR2 is SYGVKD in the germline V gene. V lost 2 bases to trimming and J lost 5 bases; unmatched junction nucleotides: 6. The CDR3 consists of 15 residues. Repertoires were generated with immunoSEQ multiplex PCR, while TCRdb's copy carries only in-frame clones and drops some. The sample yields about 2 million clones, about 95% seen once.

The specimen sequenced was naive CD8+ T cells sorted from blood. The clonotype comes from a man younger than 30 in good health. The rearrangement links TRBV10-3 to TRBJ2-5; 9 bases map to TRBD1. The CDR3 protein is CAISEAGQGGETQYF. Written as DNA, the CDR3 is TGTGCCATCAGTGAGGCGGGACAGGGAGGGGAGACCCAGTACTTC.